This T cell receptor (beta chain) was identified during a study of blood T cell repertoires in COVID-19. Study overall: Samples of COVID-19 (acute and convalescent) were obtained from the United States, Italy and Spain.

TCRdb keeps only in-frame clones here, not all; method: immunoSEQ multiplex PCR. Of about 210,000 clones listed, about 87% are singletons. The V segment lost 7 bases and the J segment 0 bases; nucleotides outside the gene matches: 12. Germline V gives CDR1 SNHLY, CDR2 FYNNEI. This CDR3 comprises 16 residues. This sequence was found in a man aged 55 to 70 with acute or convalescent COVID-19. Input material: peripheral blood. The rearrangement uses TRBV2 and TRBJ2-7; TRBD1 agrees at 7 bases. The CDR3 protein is CASTDPGTENSYEQYF. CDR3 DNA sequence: TGTGCCAGCACTGACCCCGGGACAGAAAACTCCTACGAGCAGTACTTC.